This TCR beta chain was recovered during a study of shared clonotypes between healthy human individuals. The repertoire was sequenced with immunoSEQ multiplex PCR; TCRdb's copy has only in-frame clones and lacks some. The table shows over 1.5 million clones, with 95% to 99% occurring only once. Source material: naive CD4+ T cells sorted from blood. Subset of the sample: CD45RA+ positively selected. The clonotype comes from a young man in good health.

CDR3 region: CASGQLEVTDTQYF. CDR3 bases: TGTGCTAGTGGCCAACTAGAGGTCACAGATACGCAGTATTTT. The chain links TRBV12-5 to TRBJ2-3, with a tentative D call TRBD2 (5 bases). V was clipped by 6 bases and J by 2 bases, with 12 bases between them. Germline V gene data show CDR1 as LGHNT and CDR2 as FRNRAP. This CDR3 spans 14 amino acids.